One sample yielded the 22 T cell receptor beta chains listed below, sequenced in a study of blood T cell repertoires in COVID-19. Only in-frame clones appear in the TCRdb table, and some are missing; sequencing was by immunoSEQ multiplex PCR. The data show over 200,000 clones, with more than 80% seen just once and under 3.5% held by the top ten. The sequenced sample consisted of peripheral blood. The receptors shown here come from a man aged 25-45 years with COVID-19, enrolled during active disease.

V gene TRBV28 combines with J gene TRBJ2-7; TRBD2 agrees at 7 bases. CDR1 and CDR2 (germline): MDHEN, SYDVKM. The CDR3 covers 16 residues. V lost 6 bases, J lost 1 base, and 12 bases stayed unmatched. The CDR3 nucleotides are TGTGCCAGCAGCCCGAACCGGGACTACCTGTCCTACGAGCAGTACTTC. Its translation: CASSPNRDYLSYEQYF.

The chain has TRBV5-4 and TRBJ2-3, with 7 bases that match TRBD1. V lost 4 bases to trimming and J lost 2 bases; unmatched junction nucleotides: 4. The germline gives CDR1 SGHNT, CDR2 YYREEE (reference sequence). The CDR3 length is 14 residues. The CDR3 bases are TGTGCCAGCAGCCCCGGACAGGTCACAGATACGCAGTATTTT. Translating it yields CASSPGQVTDTQYF. Using reference TRBV5-4 and TRBJ2-3 for the parts outside the CDR3, the full variable domain is ETGVTQSPTHLIKTRGQQVTLRCSSQSGHNTVSWYQQALGQGPQFIFQYYREEENGRGNFPPRFSGLQFPNYSSELNVNALELDDSALYLCASSPGQVTDTQYFGPGTRLTVL.

The CDR3 region has the DNA TGTGCTAGTGGTCCAACAGACGGGGGTGAAAAACTGTTTTTT. Its translation is CASGPTDGGEKLFF. The rearrangement uses TRBV12-5 and TRBJ1-4, with D possibly being TRBD1 (5 bases). This CDR3 is 14 amino acids long. Germline loops: CDR1 LGHNT, CDR2 FRNRAP. Trimming pared 5 bases from V and 7 bases from J, leaving 14 bases between.

The V gene is TRBV10-3, the J gene TRBJ1-2, with 9 bases fitting TRBD1. V lost 0 bases to trimming and J lost 4 bases; unmatched junction nucleotides: 9. This CDR3 region has 17 residues. Germline-derived CDR1 and CDR2 are ENHRY and SYGVKD. CDR3 coding DNA: TGTGCCATCAGTGAGTCGACGACAGGGGGTAAAGGCTATGGCTACACCTTC. Translation gives CAISESTTGGKGYGYTF.

The rearrangement links TRBV28 to TRBJ1-4; tentative D call: TRBD1 (5 bases). The CDR3 is made up of 13 amino acids. The V and J ends lost 3 bases and 9 bases respectively, with 11 bases between them. From germline, CDR1 is MDHEN and CDR2 SYDVKM. The CDR3 loop is CASSLWGGKKLFF. In DNA form, the CDR3 reads TGTGCCAGCAGTTTGTGGGGGGGAAAAAAACTGTTTTTT.

This clone was recorded only once. The genes are TRBV14 and TRBJ1-3; D is unclear. With 3 bases removed from V and 0 bases from J, the gap between germline ends came to 9 bases. This CDR3 region has 15 residues. Germline CDR1 is SGHDN and CDR2 is FVKESK. For the CDR3, the DNA is TGTGCCAGCAGCCACCTACCCGGCTCTGGAAACACCATATATTTT. Translation gives CASSHLPGSGNTIYF.

The rearrangement links TRBV7-3 to TRBJ2-1; D is ambiguous. There are 14 residues in the CDR3. V dropped 5 bases and J dropped 4 bases, with 12 bases sitting between them. Germline assignment: CDR1 SGHTA and CDR2 FQGTGA. The CDR3 nucleotides read TGTGCCAGCAGCGCGGCCGGCCGGTACAATGAGCAGTTCTTC. Its translation: CASSAAGRYNEQFF. The complete variable domain, with remaining parts taken from reference TRBV7-3 and TRBJ2-1, reads GAGVSQTPSNKVTEKGKYVELRCDPISGHTALYWYRQSLGQGPEFLIYFQGTGAADDSGLPNDRFFAVRPEGSVSTLKIQRTERGDSAVYLCASSAAGRYNEQFFGPGTRLTVL.

This sequence joins TRBV29-1 and TRBJ1-1; D is possibly TRBD1 (5 bases). Trimming took 3 bases from V and 7 from J, leaving 12 bases between them. Germline-derived CDR1 and CDR2 are SQVTM and ANQGSEA. The CDR3 is 12 amino acids. The CDR3 DNA reads TGCAGCGTTGACATTTGGCAGGGTGAAGCTTTCTTT. The encoded protein is CSVDIWQGEAFF.

J is TRBJ1-4 and V is TRBV6-6, with 10 bases aligning to TRBD1. With V trimmed by 7 bases and J by 8 bases, 7 bases remained unmatched. Germline CDR1 MNHNY, CDR2 SVGAGI (reference sequence). The CDR3 has 14 amino acids. CDR3 DNA sequence: TGTGCCAGCAACCCGACAGGGGGCTCAGAAAAACTGTTTTTT. Translation gives CASNPTGGSEKLFF.

The genes are TRBV18 and TRBJ1-5, with 9 positions matching TRBD1. Germline V lookup: CDR1 KGHSH, CDR2 LQKENI. The junction had 8 bases not matched to a gene; V was cut back by 4 bases and J by 7 bases. CDR3 length: 15 residues. The CDR3 coding sequence is TGTGCCAGCTCACAACCGGGACAGGGAGGACAGCCCCAGCATTTT. It translates to CASSQPGQGGQPQHF.

This chain connects TRBV25-1 to TRBJ1-6; 10 positions match TRBD1. The germline V gene has CDR1 MGHDK and CDR2 SYGVNS. V lost 6 bases to trimming and J lost 4 bases; unmatched junction nucleotides: 6. This CDR3 is built from 16 residues. The CDR3 loop is CASRDRDRGYNSPLHF. The CDR3 DNA follows: TGTGCCAGCAGAGACCGGGACAGGGGATATAATTCACCCCTCCACTTT.

The genes are TRBV18 and TRBJ1-1, with a weak D call TRBD1 (6 bases). Per germline, CDR1 KGHSH and CDR2 LQKENI. Trimming took 8 bases from V and 1 from J, leaving 8 bases between them. There are 12 residues in the CDR3. The CDR3 region is CASTDRNTEAFF. The CDR3 bases are TGTGCCAGCACGGACAGGAACACTGAAGCTTTCTTT.

As regards this clone: This specimen includes other DNA sequences encoding the same CDR3. The chain recombines TRBV18 with TRBJ2-5; the D is unclear. Germline CDR1 is KGHSH and CDR2 is LQKENI. The CDR3 consists of 12 residues. The germline V and J ends were trimmed by 3 bases and 3 bases, with 5 bases remaining between them. The CDR3 protein is CASSPREETQYF. The CDR3 nucleotides read TGTGCCAGCTCACCGCGCGAAGAGACCCAGTACTTC. The variable domain in full, completed from reference TRBV18 and TRBJ2-5, reads NAGVMQNPRHLVRRRGQEARLRCSPMKGHSHVYWYRQLPEEGLKFMVYLQKENIIDESGMPKERFSAEFPKEGPSILRIQQVVRGDSAAYFCASSPREETQYFGPGTRLLVL.

This rearrangement joins TRBV6-2 or TRBV6-3 to TRBJ1-2; the D is unclear. Germline V CDR1 and CDR2: MNHEY, SVGEGT. The V and J ends lost 2 bases and 3 bases respectively, with 7 bases between them. CDR3 length: 13 amino acids. CDR3 loop: CASSYEAYYGYTF. Written as DNA, the CDR3 is TGTGCCAGCAGTTACGAGGCCTACTATGGCTACACCTTC.

This clone turned up a few times. This chain connects TRBV9 to TRBJ1-2, with D uncertain. CDR3 length: 14 residues. Deletions cut 3 bases from V and 7 bases from J, with 16 bases between. Germline CDR1 and CDR2: SGDLS and YYNGEE. CDR3 residues: CASSDQMSWSGYTF. CDR3 in DNA: TGTGCCAGCAGCGACCAGATGTCGTGGAGTGGCTACACCTTC. Filled out from reference TRBV9 and TRBJ1-2, the complete variable domain reads DSGVTQTPKHLITATGQRVTLRCSPRSGDLSVYWYQQSLDQGLQFLIQYYNGEERAKGNILERFSAQQFPDLHSELNLSSLELGDSALYFCASSDQMSWSGYTFGSGTRLTVV.

V usage is TRBV27 and J usage is TRBJ1-5; 12 bases fit TRBD1. There are 15 residues in the CDR3. The germline V gene encodes CDR1 MNHEY and CDR2 SMNVEV (reference sequence). The J segment lost 5 bases and the V segment lost 5 bases, leaving 4 bases of the junction unmatched. The CDR3 sequence is CASSGTGGAYQPQHF. For the CDR3, the DNA is TGTGCCAGCAGTGGGACAGGGGGCGCGTATCAGCCCCAGCATTTT.

The rearrangement joins TRBV29-1 to TRBJ1-2; 7 bases line up with TRBD1. The CDR3 is 12 amino acids. Germline V gene data show CDR1 as SQVTM and CDR2 as ANQGSEA. V dropped 7 bases and J dropped 3; count of bases not matched to a gene: 5. The CDR3 DNA sequence: TGCAGCGCTCAGGGGGGCGACTATGGCTACACCTTC. It specifies CSAQGGDYGYTF.

V is TRBV5-5 and J is TRBJ2-7; 7 positions match TRBD1. The germline V gene has CDR1 SGHKS and CDR2 YYEKEE (reference sequence). V shed 3 bases, J shed 0 bases, and the junction held 6 bases outside the gene matches. The CDR3 has 15 residues. The CDR3 loop is CASSSWTGLSYEQYF. The CDR3 DNA is TGTGCCAGCAGCTCGTGGACAGGTCTCTCCTACGAGCAGTACTTC.

The genes are TRBV24-1 and TRBJ1-2; D might be TRBD1 (6 bases). V was clipped by 3 bases and J by 6 bases, with 16 bases between them. CDR1 and CDR2 from the germline V gene are KGHDR and SFDVKD. There are 15 residues in the CDR3. Written as DNA, the CDR3 is TGTGCCACCAGTGATCCCGCACGAGGGGGTCATGGCTACACCTTC. Residues: CATSDPARGGHGYTF.

This chain links TRBV7-2 with TRBJ2-2; a weak D match, TRBD1 (6 bases). The CDR3 length is 15 residues. Germline lookup yields CDR1 SGHTA and CDR2 FQGNSA. V lost 5 bases and J 2 bases, leaving 12 bases between the germline ends. CDR3: CASSLRQANTGELFF. The CDR3 nucleotides are TGTGCCAGCAGCCTGAGACAGGCAAACACCGGGGAGCTGTTTTTT.

The CDR3 bases are TGTGCCAGCAGCTTGGGGGCAGGAAGAAGCGGTAATTCACCCCTCCACTTT. Amino acid sequence: CASSLGAGRSGNSPLHF. This chain links TRBV5-4 with TRBJ1-6, with D unclear. V lost 0 bases, J lost 6 bases, and 16 bases lay in between. Germline V gene data show CDR1 as SGHNT and CDR2 as YYREEE (reference sequence). The length of the CDR3 is 17 residues.

The chain couples TRBV11-2 to TRBJ2-7, with D uncertain. Per germline, CDR1 SGHAT and CDR2 FQNNGV. V lost 1 base, J lost 2 bases, and 12 bases lay in between. The CDR3 consists of 15 residues. The CDR3 sequence is CASSLVGIQTYEQYF. The CDR3 DNA follows: TGTGCCAGCAGCTTAGTTGGAATACAGACCTACGAGCAGTACTTC.